Listed here are 31 T cell receptor beta chains from one sample, sequenced in a study of T cells after yellow fever vaccination. TCRdb fed the 5' RACE reads into MiXCR, producing one record per CDR3 protein. The data show nearly 550,000 distinct CDR3 sequences, over 15% seen once. The sample in question was PBMCs, obtained 15 days after the yellow fever booster vaccination. The receptors were gathered from a young man who received the YFV17D yellow fever vaccine.

This chain links TRBV12-3 or TRBV12-4 with TRBJ2-1; D perhaps matches TRBD2 (6 bases). The CDR3 covers 13 residues. The V and J ends lost 1 base and 9 bases respectively, with 10 bases between them. The DNA for the CDR3 is TGTGCCAGCAGTTTAGGCGGAGGGCCTGAGCAGTTCTTC. Translating gives CASSLGGGPEQFF.

The V and J genes are TRBV7-8 and TRBJ2-1; 8 bases are a match to TRBD2. This CDR3 spans 15 amino acids. Germline V CDR1 and CDR2: SGHVS, FQNEAQ. Germline trimming cut 5 bases from V and 4 bases from J; bases unmatched to any gene: 7. The CDR3 bases are TGTGCCAGCAGCAACGGGAGGGGGGGATACAATGAGCAGTTCTTC. It specifies CASSNGRGGYNEQFF.

This clonotype showed up many times. V usage is TRBV29-1 and J usage is TRBJ2-3; D not resolved. The ends were cut back, 3 bases at V and 4 bases at J, with 8 bases in the middle. The CDR3 is 12 amino acids. The V gene's germline CDR1 is SQVTM and CDR2 ANQGSEA. The CDR3 reads CSVDSAADTQYF. The CDR3 DNA follows: TGCAGCGTTGACTCGGCGGCAGATACGCAGTATTTT.

This clonotype has more than one count but fewer than ten. The chain joins TRBV7-2 to TRBJ2-1, with D perhaps TRBD2 (6 bases). This CDR3 region has 14 residues. Trimming left V 3 bases short and J 5 bases short, with 11 bases between. Germline-derived CDR1 and CDR2 are SGHTA and FQGNSA. Here the CDR3 reads CASSFGSVHNEQFF. The CDR3 nucleotides are TGTGCCAGCAGCTTCGGGAGTGTCCACAATGAGCAGTTCTTC.

J is TRBJ2-5 and V is TRBV21-1. TRBV21-1 is classified as a pseudogene. The CDR3 extends over 9 amino acids. The CDR3 region is CATSETQYF. CDR3 coding DNA: TGTGCCACTTCGGAGACCCAGTACTTC.

The chain recombines TRBV20-1 with TRBJ2-2; no definite D call. The CDR3 covers 16 residues. CDR1 and CDR2 from the germline V gene are DFQATT and SNEGSKA (reference sequence). V was pared by 3 bases and J by 1 base, with 15 bases between. The DNA for the CDR3 is TGCAGTGCTAGGGGCCGTCTCTTAGAGAACACCGGGGAGCTGTTTTTT. Translation: CSARGRLLENTGELFF.

This CDR3 is CASSLAGGVGEQYF. CDR3 nucleotides: TGTGCCAGCAGCTTAGCCGGAGGGGTCGGCGAGCAGTACTTC. This rearrangement joins TRBV7-9 to TRBJ2-7, with D tentatively TRBD2 (6 bases). Per germline, CDR1 SEHNR and CDR2 FQNEAQ (reference sequence). V lost 0 bases to trimming and J lost 6 bases, with 12 bases between them. This CDR3 is 14 amino acids long.

The CDR3 nucleotides are TGCAGTGCTAGAATGGAGTACGAGCAGTACTTC. This encodes CSARMEYEQYF. V and J are TRBV20-1 and TRBJ2-7, with D hard to call. Looked up from germline, CDR1 is DFQATT and CDR2 is SNEGSKA (reference sequence). CDR3 length: 11 amino acids. Trimming removed 2 bases from V and 4 bases from J, with 6 bases in between.

This clonotype was counted only a few times. V is TRBV7-2 and J is TRBJ2-1; 7 positions match TRBD2. The V and J ends lost 5 bases and 2 bases, in that order; junction bases with no gene match: 6. Germline CDR1 reads SGHTA; CDR2 reads FQGNSA. The CDR3 has 15 amino acids. Here the CDR3 reads CASSDFGTTYNEQFF. DNA of the CDR3: TGTGCCAGCAGCGACTTTGGGACTACCTACAATGAGCAGTTCTTC. Full variable domain (outside the CDR3, taken from reference TRBV7-2 and TRBJ2-1): GAGVSQSPSNKVTEKGKDVELRCDPISGHTALYWYRQSLGQGLEFLIYFQGNSAPDKSGLPSDRFSAERTGGSVSTLTIQRTQQEDSAVYLCASSDFGTTYNEQFFGPGTRLTVL.

This clonotype was counted at least ten times. The chain has TRBV7-2 and TRBJ2-7, with D maybe TRBD2 (6 bases). Germline V gene sequence: CDR1 SGHTA, CDR2 FQGNSA. This CDR3 spans 14 amino acids. Trimming took off 3 bases at V and 5 bases at J, with 14 bases between the two ends. The CDR3, as DNA: TGTGCCAGCAGCTTGACCGGGACTTCTCACGAGCAGTACTTC. Translating it yields CASSLTGTSHEQYF.

A few counts support this clonotype. The V call is TRBV9, the J call TRBJ2-7; D might be TRBD1 (5 bases). Trimming stripped 0 bases from V and 2 bases from J, with 9 bases between. Germline V lookup: CDR1 SGDLS, CDR2 YYNGEE. CDR3 length: 14 residues. CDR3 sequence (DNA): TGTGCCAGCAGCGTAGAGCAGGGCACCTACGAGCAGTACTTC. Protein sequence: CASSVEQGTYEQYF.

This clonotype was counted a few times. V and J are TRBV12-3 or TRBV12-4 and TRBJ2-7; D assignment may be TRBD1 or TRBD2 (6 bases each). Trimming cost V 6 bases and J 6 bases, with 15 bases left between them. The length of the CDR3 is 13 residues. The CDR3 loop reads CASSHGGGVEQYF. Written as DNA, the CDR3 is TGTGCCAGCAGCCACGGGGGCGGCGTCGAGCAGTACTTC.

V and J are TRBV20-1 and TRBJ1-1; D remains unclear. This CDR3 has 13 amino acids. Trimming cost V 6 bases and J 2 bases, with 13 bases left between them. Per the germline V gene, CDR1 is DFQATT and CDR2 is SNEGSKA (reference sequence). The CDR3 reads CSAVRGGNTEAFF. The CDR3 DNA is TGCAGTGCCGTCCGGGGAGGAAACACTGAAGCTTTCTTT.

Turning to this clonotype: Because it lacks the conserved phenylalanine or tryptophan at the end, this CDR3 is likely a read error. The limits of the CDR3 on the DNA are not certain, so only TCRdb's listed CDR3 is given. V usage is TRBV28 and J usage is TRBJ1-2; TRBD1, the table's D call, lacks a check against the DNA. The CDR3 is made up of 13 amino acids, end residues included. Germline V CDR1 and CDR2: MDHEN, SYDVKM. CDR3 loop: CASSLRTGGRLIL.

In its sample, this clonotype was seen a few times. The V gene is TRBV7-2, the J gene TRBJ2-7; a possible D gene is TRBD1 (6 bases). The CDR3 consists of 14 residues. Trimming left V 4 bases short and J 2 bases short, with 12 bases between. Looked up from germline, CDR1 is SGHTA and CDR2 is FQGNSA. The CDR3 loop reads CASSSYRDTYEQYF. Here the CDR3 DNA reads TGTGCCAGCAGCTCCTACAGGGACACCTACGAGCAGTACTTC.

The J gene is TRBJ2-7, the V gene TRBV25-1; no clear D. Trimming pared 7 bases from V and 0 bases from J, leaving 10 bases between. CDR1 is MGHDK, CDR2 SYGVNS, per germline. CDR3 length: 13 amino acids. CDR3 sequence (DNA): TGTGCCAGCAAGAGTTACCACTCCTACGAGCAGTACTTC. As protein: CASKSYHSYEQYF.

This chain uses TRBV20-1 with TRBJ2-3; no definite D call. CDR3 length: 15 amino acids. Trimming left V 6 bases short and J 1 base short, with 17 bases between. CDR1 is DFQATT, CDR2 SNEGSKA, per germline (reference sequence). The CDR3 sequence is CSALQMARGTDTQYF. The CDR3 bases are TGCAGTGCCTTACAGATGGCACGAGGCACAGATACGCAGTATTTT.

This chain uses TRBV12-3 or TRBV12-4 with TRBJ1-2; 8 bases are a match to TRBD1. The length of the CDR3 is 11 residues. With V trimmed by 5 bases and J by 8 bases, 1 base remained unmatched. CDR3 region: CASSTGGGYTF. The CDR3 nucleotides read TGTGCCAGCAGTACAGGGGGAGGCTACACCTTC.

There are a few counts of this clonotype. V is TRBV20-1 and J is TRBJ2-7, with TRBD1 identical over 12 bases. Unmatched junction bases numbered 12, after V lost 7 bases and J lost 5 bases. CDR3 length equals 15 residues. Germline CDR1 reads DFQATT; CDR2 reads SNEGSKA (reference sequence). DNA for the CDR3: TGCAGTGTTATCGCAGGGGACAGGGGGCTGAACGAGCAGTACTTC. It is translated as CSVIAGDRGLNEQYF.

This clonotype was seen a few times. The rearrangement uses TRBV20-1 and TRBJ2-3, with 9 bases aligning to TRBD2. This CDR3 has 14 residues. The ends lost 6 bases at V and 2 bases at J; junction bases unmatched: 6. Germline V gene data show CDR1 as DFQATT and CDR2 as SNEGSKA (reference sequence). The CDR3 region is CSATLAGTTDTQYF. The DNA of the CDR3 is TGCAGTGCAACTCTAGCGGGAACCACAGATACGCAGTATTTT.

This clonotype was seen a handful of times. The CDR3 DNA reads TGTGCCAGCAGCCAAGGGGCGGGAGCGGAGCAGTACTTC. Its translation: CASSQGAGAEQYF. The chain uses TRBV3-1 and TRBJ2-7; TRBD2 matches at 7 bases. With V trimmed by 1 base and J by 7 bases, 4 bases remained unmatched. The CDR3 has 13 amino acids. CDR1 is LGHDT and CDR2 is YNNKEL in the germline V gene (reference sequence).

The chain combines TRBV20-1 with TRBJ2-3, with 11 bases that match TRBD2. This CDR3 contains 16 residues. Trimming cost V 0 bases and J 5 bases; bases outside gene matches: 7. Germline CDR1 reads DFQATT; CDR2 reads SNEGSKA (reference sequence). The chain's CDR3 is CSARDRLAGWGDTQYF. CDR3 in DNA: TGCAGTGCTAGAGATCGACTAGCGGGATGGGGAGATACGCAGTATTTT.

The genes are TRBV7-9 and TRBJ2-7, with 9 bases that match TRBD1. The CDR3 has 16 residues. CDR1 and CDR2 (germline): SEHNR, FQNEAQ (reference sequence). The trim removed 1 base at V and 5 bases at J, leaving 9 bases unmatched. Here the CDR3 reads CASSLGGPGQGDEQYF. The CDR3 DNA sequence: TGTGCCAGCAGCTTAGGGGGACCGGGACAGGGCGACGAGCAGTACTTC.

The sample holds one count of this clonotype. The V and J genes are TRBV20-1 and TRBJ1-1; no clear D gene. This CDR3 has 8 amino acids. The germline CDR1 and CDR2 sequences are DFQATT and SNEGSKA (reference sequence). V dropped 7 bases and J dropped 6 bases, with 3 bases sitting between them. DNA for the CDR3: TGCAGTGTCCCTGAAGCTTTCTTT. This gives the protein CSVPEAFF.

In its sample, this clonotype was seen a few times. This chain joins TRBV7-2 and TRBJ1-3; D gene uncertain. Germline CDR1 reads SGHTA; CDR2 reads FQGNSA. V lost 5 bases and J lost 0, with 11 bases in between. The CDR3 contains 15 residues. The CDR3 bases are TGTGCCAGCAGCACCGGAGTCTTCTCTGGAAACACCATATATTTT. Its translation: CASSTGVFSGNTIYF.

The chain recombines TRBV5-6 with TRBJ2-1, with 9 bases fitting TRBD1. This CDR3 is built from 15 residues. Per the germline V gene, CDR1 is SGHDT and CDR2 is YYEEEE. Trimming removed 3 bases from V and 4 bases from J; junction bases left unmatched: 5. CDR3 loop: CASSSRQGVYNEQFF. The CDR3, as DNA: TGTGCCAGCAGCTCTCGACAGGGGGTATACAATGAGCAGTTCTTC.

The chain combines TRBV12-3 or TRBV12-4 with TRBJ1-6, with D tentatively TRBD1 (5 bases). The CDR3 has 16 amino acids. V lost 3 bases, J lost 7 bases, and 16 bases lay in between. The CDR3 coding sequence is TGTGCCAGCAGTTTGGGGCCGGGCCCTGGGAATTCACCCCTCCACTTT. Translated: CASSLGPGPGNSPLHF.

This clonotype has just a few counts. The genes are TRBV10-3 and TRBJ2-2, with D possibly matching TRBD1 (6 bases). V lost 6 bases, J lost 2 bases, and 16 bases lay in between. There are 16 residues in the CDR3. From germline, CDR1 is ENHRY and CDR2 SYGVKD. CDR3 protein: CAIRITGSGNTGELFF. DNA of the CDR3: TGTGCCATCAGGATAACAGGGAGTGGTAACACCGGGGAGCTGTTTTTT.

This clonotype came up a few times. The J gene is TRBJ1-1, the V gene TRBV29-1, with D unclear. Germline loops: CDR1 SQVTM, CDR2 ANQGSEA. The CDR3 is made up of 11 amino acids. Trimming left V 7 bases short and J 6 bases short, with 12 bases between. The CDR3 region has the DNA TGCAGCGCCGAGTGGGGAGCTGAAGCTTTCTTT. Residues: CSAEWGAEAFF.

As DNA, the CDR3 is TGTGCCAGCAGCTTGAAGGTCCAGGGGGTCGGAGAGACCCAGTACTTC. This sequence encodes CASSLKVQGVGETQYF. V is TRBV5-4 and J is TRBJ2-5, with TRBD1 identical over 7 bases. Per germline, CDR1 SGHNT and CDR2 YYREEE (reference sequence). With V trimmed by 1 base and J by 4 bases, 10 bases remained unmatched. The CDR3 runs 16 residues.

This clonotype was detected only a few times. The CDR3 DNA reads TGTGCCAGCAGCGTAGACGAGGCGGCCGGGGGATTCTACACCTTC. It translates to CASSVDEAAGGFYTF. The chain recombines TRBV9 with TRBJ1-2; D may be TRBD1 (5 bases). The CDR3 totals 15 residues. Germline-derived CDR1 and CDR2 are SGDLS and YYNGEE. The V end lost 0 bases, the J end lost 10 bases, and 19 bases lay between the germline ends.